These 31 T cell receptor beta chains were sequenced from one sample in a study of cytomegalovirus exposure and HLA in healthy donors (dated by TCRdb to 2016 to 2017). Libraries were prepared through the immunoSEQ multiplex PCR assay. For the multiplex PCR, a mixture combining 60 forward primers for TCR Vbeta segments and 13 reverse primers for TCR Jbeta segments was used. In its TCRdb copy, this immuneACCESS table keeps in-frame sequences only and misses some clones. Where compared with another copy, unresolved V genes explain less than half of these, and the others have no known cause. The sample records about 140,000 clones, 73% of which are singletons. Jointly, the top ten make up over 1% of the sample. Sequencing was carried out using PBMCs. These receptors were collected from a woman aged 40-49 years in good health and CMV-seronegative.

V and J are TRBV4-1 and TRBJ1-1; no reliable D call. The germline V gene has CDR1 MGHRA and CDR2 YSYEKL. CDR3 size: 15 residues. V lost 2 bases and J lost 0, with 10 bases in between. The chain's CDR3 is CASSQLTQVNTEAFF. The DNA for the CDR3 is TGCGCCAGCAGCCAATTAACCCAGGTGAACACTGAAGCTTTCTTT.

This clone turned up a few times. The chain employs TRBV2 and TRBJ1-3; TRBD1 aligns across 11 bases. From germline, CDR1 is SNHLY and CDR2 FYNNEI. The CDR3 consists of 17 residues. Trimming at V came to 1 base and at J to 0 bases, leaving 2 bases not matched to a gene. DNA for the CDR3: TGTGCCAGCAGTGAAGGGACAGGGGGCTACTCTGGAAACACCATATATTTT. The encoded protein is CASSEGTGGYSGNTIYF.

The chain is built from TRBV6-5 and TRBJ1-5; 9 bases are a match to TRBD1. Germline values: CDR1 MNHEY, CDR2 SVGAGI. This CDR3 spans 15 amino acids. The J segment lost 5 bases and the V segment lost 5 bases, leaving 7 bases of the junction unmatched. The DNA for the CDR3 is TGTGCCAGCAGTCGGACAGGGGCCAATGATCAGCCCCAGCATTTT. Translating gives CASSRTGANDQPQHF.

The chain carries TRBV2 and TRBJ1-6; perhaps TRBD1 as D (6 bases). Germline CDR1 SNHLY, CDR2 FYNNEI. CDR3 length: 15 amino acids. V was cut by 6 bases and J by 0 bases, with 9 bases left in between. Here the CDR3 reads CASRRGGSYNSPLHF. In DNA form, the CDR3 reads TGTGCCAGCAGGAGGGGGGGCTCCTATAATTCACCCCTCCACTTT.

The chain is built from TRBV4-1 and TRBJ2-5; 8 positions match TRBD2. The CDR3 length is 16 residues. Losses at the gene ends were 4 bases for V and 4 bases for J; bases not matched to a gene: 11. Per the germline V gene, CDR1 is MGHRA and CDR2 is YSYEKL. DNA for the CDR3: TGCGCCAGCAGCCGCGCCTTGGCGGGGGGTCTAGAGACCCAGTACTTC. It specifies CASSRALAGGLETQYF.

This chain links TRBV6-6 with TRBJ2-3; D is perhaps TRBD2 (5 bases). V was pared by 7 bases and J by 2 bases, with 19 bases between. There are 16 residues in the CDR3. In germline, CDR1 is MNHNY, CDR2 SVGAGI (reference sequence). This CDR3 reads CASTQTVRLYTDTQYF. In nucleotides, the CDR3 is TGTGCCAGCACCCAGACGGTCAGACTATACACAGATACGCAGTATTTT.

The V gene is TRBV21-1, the J gene TRBJ2-5; TRBD1, the D gene given by the table, was not confirmed from the DNA. TRBV21-1 is a known pseudogene. CDR3 length: 15 amino acids. CDR3 protein: CASNCGRGQQETQYF. In nucleotides, the CDR3 is TGTGCCAGCAATTGTGGCAGGGGGCAACAAGAGACCCAGTACTTC.

This clone was detected only a few times. The chain recombines TRBV7-2 with TRBJ1-5; 8 nucleotides align to TRBD1. V was clipped by 5 bases and J by 0 bases; unmatched bases: 9. From germline, CDR1 is SGHTA and CDR2 FQGNSA. This CDR3 is built from 17 residues. The CDR3 DNA follows: TGTGCCAGCAGCACATCCGGGACAGGTGGTAGCAATCAGCCCCAGCATTTT. Its translation: CASSTSGTGGSNQPQHF.

The chain combines TRBV19 with TRBJ2-5, with TRBD2 matching over 9 bases. Germline V gives CDR1 LNHDA, CDR2 SQIVND (reference sequence). There are 13 residues in the CDR3. V lost 7 bases, J lost 5 bases, and 5 bases stayed unmatched. CDR3 loop: CASMQTSGETQYF. For the CDR3, the DNA is TGTGCCAGTATGCAGACTAGCGGCGAGACCCAGTACTTC. Combining the CDR3 with reference TRBV19 and TRBJ2-5 gives the whole variable domain DGGITQSPKYLFRKEGQNVTLSCEQNLNHDAMYWYRQDPGQGLRLIYYSQIVNDFQKGDIAEGYSVSREKKESFPLTVTSAQKNPTAFYLCASMQTSGETQYFGPGTRLLVL.

CDR3 residues: CASSGANRGYNEQFF. CDR3 DNA: TGTGCCAGCAGCGGGGCCAACAGGGGATACAATGAGCAGTTCTTC. This chain uses TRBV9 with TRBJ2-1; TRBD1 matches 7 bases. In germline, CDR1 is SGDLS, CDR2 YYNGEE. CDR3 length equals 15 residues. V gave up 3 bases and J gave up 4 bases; unmatched junction bases: 7.

The genes are TRBV11-2 and TRBJ2-3, with a possible D match to TRBD2 (7 bases). CDR3 size: 15 residues. Germline V CDR1 and CDR2: SGHAT, FQNNGV. Trimming pared 5 bases from V and 1 base from J, leaving 13 bases between. CDR3 sequence reads: CASSLGGHGTDTQYF. Here the CDR3 DNA reads TGTGCCAGCAGCCTCGGGGGGCACGGCACAGATACGCAGTATTTT.

CDR3 coding DNA: TGTGCCAGCAGCTTCGGGGGGCTAAAGTATGGCTACACCTTC. It codes for CASSFGGLKYGYTF. This chain links TRBV5-6 with TRBJ1-2; tentative D call: TRBD1 (6 bases). The CDR3 extends over 14 amino acids. Germline CDR1 is SGHDT and CDR2 is YYEEEE. Trimming removed 2 bases from V and 5 bases from J, with 13 bases in between.

This chain uses TRBV6-5 with TRBJ2-5, with a possible D match to TRBD2 (5 bases). Per germline, CDR1 MNHEY and CDR2 SVGAGI. The V end was cut by 6 bases, the J end by 5 bases, with 10 bases between. This CDR3 comprises 12 residues. In DNA form, the CDR3 reads TGTGCCAGCAGGAGGGAGTCGGAGACCCAGTACTTC. Residues: CASRRESETQYF.

The chain recombines TRBV4-1 with TRBJ1-4; D gene uncertain. CDR1 MGHRA and CDR2 YSYEKL come from the germline V gene. The CDR3 has 13 amino acids. The germline V and J ends were trimmed by 0 bases and 5 bases, with 4 bases remaining between them. The CDR3 is CASSQDLNEKLFF. The CDR3 coding sequence is TGCGCCAGCAGCCAAGATCTAAATGAAAAACTGTTTTTT.

The J gene is TRBJ1-6, the V gene TRBV28; no reliable D call. Germline CDR1 and CDR2: MDHEN and SYDVKM. The V end lost 2 bases, the J end lost 7 bases, and 21 bases lay between the germline ends. This CDR3 is 18 amino acids long. Written as DNA, the CDR3 is TGTGCCAGCAGTTTACCGGTCGGCGGGCCCACCTTAAATTCACCCCTCCACTTT. The encoded protein is CASSLPVGGPTLNSPLHF.

The V and J genes are TRBV7-2 and TRBJ1-2; D remains unclear. The CDR3 contains 14 residues. The V gene lost 0 bases and the J gene lost 7 bases, with 12 bases spanning the gap. The V gene's germline CDR1 is SGHTA and CDR2 FQGNSA. CDR3 region: CASSLAAGGGGYTF. CDR3 nucleotide sequence: TGTGCCAGCAGCTTAGCGGCGGGCGGCGGTGGCTACACCTTC.

J is TRBJ2-3 and V is TRBV6-5; 8 nucleotides match TRBD2. From germline, CDR1 is MNHEY and CDR2 SVGAGI. This CDR3 has 11 amino acids. J gave up 14 bases and V 7 bases, and 8 bases lay outside the gene matches. This CDR3 is CASITGGQWYF. DNA of the CDR3: TGTGCCAGCATCACGGGGGGGCAATGGTATTTT.

In this sample, this clone turned up many times. The J gene is TRBJ2-2, the V gene TRBV19; 8 positions match TRBD2. Germline lookup yields CDR1 LNHDA and CDR2 SQIVND (reference sequence). There are 14 residues in the CDR3. The ends lost 7 bases at V and 7 bases at J; junction bases unmatched: 8. CDR3 in DNA: TGTGCCAGTATGGTCGGGGGGGCGGACGGGGAGCTGTTTTTT. This encodes CASMVGGADGELFF.

The CDR3 loop reads CASSLDRDTLYGYTF. The CDR3, as DNA: TGTGCCAGCAGCTTAGATCGGGACACCCTCTATGGCTACACCTTC. J is TRBJ1-2 and V is TRBV7-2; D perhaps matches TRBD1 (6 bases). Trimming took 1 base from V and 4 from J, leaving 13 bases between them. CDR3 length: 15 residues. In germline, CDR1 is SGHTA, CDR2 FQGNSA.

The chain has TRBV4-3 and TRBJ2-1; a possible D gene is TRBD1 (5 bases). The germline gives CDR1 LGHNA, CDR2 YSLEER. Trimming took off 0 bases at V and 4 bases at J, with 13 bases between the two ends. This CDR3 region has 16 residues. This chain's CDR3 is CASSQEWQGLYNEQFF. CDR3 DNA sequence: TGCGCCAGCAGCCAAGAATGGCAGGGCCTGTACAATGAGCAGTTCTTC.

The V call is TRBV5-1, the J call TRBJ1-1, with D uncertain. The CDR3 is made up of 13 amino acids. V lost 3 bases, J lost 0 bases, and 6 bases lay in between. Germline V gives CDR1 SGHRS, CDR2 YFSETQ. For the CDR3, the DNA is TGCGCCAGCAGCTCGGGGATGAACACTGAAGCTTTCTTT. Its translation: CASSSGMNTEAFF.

The table lists this clone with a count of one. The chain is built from TRBV5-1 and TRBJ2-5; 9 bases map to TRBD1. Germline V CDR1 and CDR2: SGHRS, YFSETQ. After removal of 4 bases from V and 5 bases from J, the junction contained 6 bases not matched to a gene. The CDR3 extends over 14 amino acids. The CDR3 nucleotides are TGCGCCAGCAGCGCGGGACAGGGAGGGGAGACCCAGTACTTC. It is translated as CASSAGQGGETQYF.

This chain joins TRBV2 and TRBJ2-5; TRBD2 matches 9 bases. The CDR3 runs to 15 residues. The V gene end was trimmed by 6 bases and the J gene end by 3 bases; junction bases not matched to a gene: 8. Germline lookup yields CDR1 SNHLY and CDR2 FYNNEI. CDR3 DNA sequence: TGTGCCAGCAGACAGCGGGGGGCCCTCGAAGAGACCCAGTACTTC. Residues: CASRQRGALEETQYF.

This clone was counted a few times. The rearrangement joins TRBV4-3 to TRBJ1-1; D is uncertain. Trimming left V 0 bases short and J 7 bases short, with 15 bases between. CDR3 length: 15 amino acids. The germline gives CDR1 LGHNA, CDR2 YSLEER. CDR3 nucleotides: TGCGCCAGCAGCCAAGAGAGCAACAGCTTACTTGAAGCTTTCTTT. Translated: CASSQESNSLLEAFF.

This chain links TRBV4-3 with TRBJ2-1; 8 nucleotides agree with TRBD2. Germline values: CDR1 LGHNA, CDR2 YSLEER. V shed 5 bases, J shed 0 bases, and the junction held 9 bases outside the gene matches. The CDR3 sequence is 17 residues long. CDR3 amino acids: CASSYHLAGSSYNEQFF. The CDR3 DNA follows: TGCGCCAGCAGCTACCACTTAGCGGGGAGCTCCTACAATGAGCAGTTCTTC.

The V gene is TRBV7-9, the J gene TRBJ1-3; D call uncertain. Trimming removed 1 base from V and 0 bases from J, with 13 bases in between. From germline, CDR1 is SEHNR and CDR2 FQNEAQ (reference sequence). The CDR3 consists of 17 residues. The CDR3 DNA sequence: TGTGCCAGCAGCTTAGTTCCAGGAGGCAACTCTGGAAACACCATATATTTT. Protein product: CASSLVPGGNSGNTIYF.

V and J are TRBV5-4 and TRBJ2-2; 7 bases line up with TRBD1. The CDR3 loop spans 15 amino acids. With V trimmed by 3 bases and J by 4 bases, 6 bases remained unmatched. In germline, CDR1 is SGHNT, CDR2 YYREEE (reference sequence). Written as DNA, the CDR3 is TGTGCCAGCAGCTGGACAGGTCGGAGCACCGGGGAGCTGTTTTTT. Protein: CASSWTGRSTGELFF. Full variable domain (remainder filled in from reference TRBV5-4 and TRBJ2-2): ETGVTQSPTHLIKTRGQQVTLRCSSQSGHNTVSWYQQALGQGPQFIFQYYREEENGRGNFPPRFSGLQFPNYSSELNVNALELDDSALYLCASSWTGRSTGELFFGEGSRLTVL.

The chain uses TRBV6-6 and TRBJ1-1; D is ambiguous. The CDR3 totals 14 residues. Germline values: CDR1 MNHNY, CDR2 SVGAGI (reference sequence). The V gene lost 6 bases and the J gene lost 4 bases, with 15 bases spanning the gap. CDR3 bases: TGTGCCAGCAGGACTGGACGGGGAAGCACTGAAGCTTTCTTT. Protein: CASRTGRGSTEAFF.

The chain joins TRBV6-5 to TRBJ2-1, with TRBD1 identical over 7 bases. The germline V gene has CDR1 MNHEY and CDR2 SVGAGI. The V segment lost 4 bases and the J segment 0 bases; nucleotides outside the gene matches: 6. This CDR3 is 16 amino acids long. The CDR3 DNA reads as TGTGCCAGCAGTTTATACAGGGGCGACTCCTACAATGAGCAGTTCTTC. Amino acid sequence: CASSLYRGDSYNEQFF.

The rearrangement links TRBV4-1 to TRBJ1-1, with D possibly being TRBD1 (5 bases). This CDR3 has 16 residues. V was trimmed by 1 base and J by 5 bases, leaving 17 bases between them. The V gene's germline CDR1 is MGHRA and CDR2 YSYEKL. The CDR3, as DNA: TGCGCCAGCAGCCAAGGCGTCCGGGGGGGAGAAACTGAAGCTTTCTTT. It yields the protein CASSQGVRGGETEAFF.

The chain employs TRBV28 and TRBJ2-5, with 8 bases that match TRBD2. CDR3 length equals 14 residues. After removal of 11 bases from V and 1 base from J, the junction contained 9 bases not matched to a gene. Germline loops: CDR1 MDHEN, CDR2 SYDVKM. The CDR3 DNA is TGTGCCCTAAGTGGCGGGGGGCCCCAAGAGACCCAGTACTTC. The encoded protein is CALSGGGPQETQYF.